Sequencing of this T cell receptor (beta chain) was carried out in a study of beta chain features in type 1 diabetes. The CDR3 has 15 amino acids. J lost 0 bases, V lost 5 bases, and 5 bases had no gene match. Germline V lookup: CDR1 SGHRS, CDR2 YFSETQ. About this clone itself: Its antigen is unknown.

Findings of the study overall: A closer apparent resemblance between naive, central memory and Treg TCRB repertoires was seen in patients than in healthy donors.

The authors reverse transcribed all of the isolated RNA, so sequencing captured expressed TCRB transcripts. TCRdb's table, derived via immunoSEQ multiplex PCR, lists solely in-frame clones and lacks some. The sample holds hundreds of thousands of clones; around an eighth are singletons and the top ten take more than 0.015%. This sequence originates from a man aged 18 to 35 in good health. Material: naive CD4+ T cells from blood. The chain couples TRBV5-1 to TRBJ2-7, with 10 bases identical to TRBD2. This CDR3 is CASRFSGGSSYEQYF. The CDR3 DNA reads as TGCGCCAGCAGATTTAGCGGGGGGAGCTCCTACGAGCAGTACTTC.